This T cell receptor (beta chain) came from a study of PD-1 blockade in mismatch repair-deficient tumors (dated by TCRdb to about 2017). For context, the study as a whole: The trial enrolled about 90 consecutive patients with roughly twelve mismatch repair-deficient cancer types between September 2013 and late 2016, all previously treated and progressing. Tumor-associated T cell clones in the peripheral blood of patients responding to PD-1 blockade were tracked using deep sequencing of TCR CDR3 regions.

The library was produced with the immunoSEQ multiplex PCR assay. TCRdb carries this immuneACCESS record with in-frame sequences only. Its versions omit some clonotypes, under half of them owing to an unresolved V gene in the studies checked, with the rest unexplained. The sample table records some 120,000 clones; about 88% of these occur just once. Jointly, the top ten make up about 13% of the sample. According to the germline V gene (reference sequence), CDR1 reads LNHDA and CDR2 reads SQIVND. The cysteine opens and the phenylalanine closes a CDR3 of 13 amino acids. This entry keeps only the CDR3 DNA: 39 bases, framed from base 1. V and J are trimmed by 4 bases and 5 bases, and the gene matches miss 3 bases of the junction. For every enrolled patient, mismatch repair deficiency was confirmed by either polymerase chain reaction or immunohistochemistry. TCR sequencing was carried out for three patients who responded to pembrolizumab therapy. In the phase II trial, pembrolizumab PD-1 blockade was tested prospectively in advanced mismatch repair-deficient cancers, no matter which tissue of origin the cancers came from. Serial peripheral blood T cell samples were collected before and at multiple times after starting PD-1 blockade. Blood sampling times were reported as weeks after the first pembrolizumab dose.

Points the paper makes about the study in general: After pembrolizumab, tumor-resident clones, which were often undetectable in blood before treatment, expanded rapidly and then contracted, generally ahead of radiologic responses.

The sample holds one count of this clone. This clone's antigen is unknown. Per-nucleotide qualities are absent, and no much larger clonotype sits a single base away. The clonotype originates from an adult with mismatch repair-deficient cancer. This specimen consisted of peripheral blood, obtained 44 weeks after starting pembrolizumab. The rearranged chain carries TRBV19 and TRBJ2-5; 8 middle bases align to TRBD1. The nucleotide sequence reads TGTGCCAGTAGTACAAACAGGGGGGAGACCCAGTACTTC. Its amino acids are CASSTNRGETQYF.